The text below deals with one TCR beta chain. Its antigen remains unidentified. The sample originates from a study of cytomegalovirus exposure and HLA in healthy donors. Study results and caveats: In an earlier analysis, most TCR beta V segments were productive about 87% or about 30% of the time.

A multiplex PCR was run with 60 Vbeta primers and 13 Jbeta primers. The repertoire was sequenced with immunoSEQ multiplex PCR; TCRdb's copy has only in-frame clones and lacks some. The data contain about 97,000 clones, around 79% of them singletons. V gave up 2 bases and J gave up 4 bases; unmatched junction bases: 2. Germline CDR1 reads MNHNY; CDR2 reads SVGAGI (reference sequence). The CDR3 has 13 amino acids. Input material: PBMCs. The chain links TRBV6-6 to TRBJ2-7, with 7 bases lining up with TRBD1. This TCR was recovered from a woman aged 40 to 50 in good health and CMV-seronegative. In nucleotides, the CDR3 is TGTGCCAGCAGTTACCGGGACAGTTACGAGCAGTACTTC. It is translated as CASSYRDSYEQYF.